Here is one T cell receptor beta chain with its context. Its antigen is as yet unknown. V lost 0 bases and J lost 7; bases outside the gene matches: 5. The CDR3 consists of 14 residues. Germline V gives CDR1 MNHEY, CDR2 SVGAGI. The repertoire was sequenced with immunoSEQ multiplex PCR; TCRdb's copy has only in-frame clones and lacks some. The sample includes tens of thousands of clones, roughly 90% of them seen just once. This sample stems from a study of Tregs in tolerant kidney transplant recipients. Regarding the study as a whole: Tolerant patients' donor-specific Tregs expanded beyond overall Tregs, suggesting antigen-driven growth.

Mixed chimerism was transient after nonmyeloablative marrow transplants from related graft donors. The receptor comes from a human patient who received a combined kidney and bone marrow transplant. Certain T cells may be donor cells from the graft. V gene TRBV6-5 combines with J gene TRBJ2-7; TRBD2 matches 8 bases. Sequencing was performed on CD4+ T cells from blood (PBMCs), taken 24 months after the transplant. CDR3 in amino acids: CASSYSRLAGEQYF. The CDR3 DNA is TGTGCCAGCAGTTACTCGCGGCTAGCGGGTGAGCAGTACTTC.